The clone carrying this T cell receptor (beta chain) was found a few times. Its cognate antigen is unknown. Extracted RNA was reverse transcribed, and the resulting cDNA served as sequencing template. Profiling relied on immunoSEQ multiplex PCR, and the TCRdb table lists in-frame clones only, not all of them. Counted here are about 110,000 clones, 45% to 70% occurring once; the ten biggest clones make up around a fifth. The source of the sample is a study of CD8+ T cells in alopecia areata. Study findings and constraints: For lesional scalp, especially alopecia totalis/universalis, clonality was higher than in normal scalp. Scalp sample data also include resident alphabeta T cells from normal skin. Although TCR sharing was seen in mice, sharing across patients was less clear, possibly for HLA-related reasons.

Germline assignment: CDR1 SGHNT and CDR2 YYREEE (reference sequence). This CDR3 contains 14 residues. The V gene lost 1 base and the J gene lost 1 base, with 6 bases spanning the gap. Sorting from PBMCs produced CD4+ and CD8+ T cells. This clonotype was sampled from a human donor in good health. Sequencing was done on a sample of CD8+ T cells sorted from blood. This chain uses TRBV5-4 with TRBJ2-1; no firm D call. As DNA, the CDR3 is TGTGCCAGCAGCTTGCATCTATCCTACAATGAGCAGTTCTTC. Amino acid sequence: CASSLHLSYNEQFF. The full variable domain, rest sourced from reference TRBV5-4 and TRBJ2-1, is ETGVTQSPTHLIKTRGQQVTLRCSSQSGHNTVSWYQQALGQGPQFIFQYYREEENGRGNFPPRFSGLQFPNYSSELNVNALELDDSALYLCASSLHLSYNEQFFGPGTRLTVL.